A selection of T cell receptor beta chains follows, all from one sample in a study of blood T cell repertoires in COVID-19. Produced via immunoSEQ multiplex PCR; TCRdb's table is partial and in-frame only. The sample includes over 30,000 clones, less than 90% of them seen just once. Sequences were obtained from peripheral blood. Every receptor here comes from an elderly woman with active or convalescent COVID-19. CDR3s include the opening cysteine and the closing phenylalanine or tryptophan. The D gene is left open where the match is weak. Where a row states a size, it is once, few, many or the class of an expanded clone; other rows omit it.

TRBD1,-,TRBJ1-2,TRBV4-1,CASSPGQGLGYGYTF,TGCGCCAGCAGCCCCGGACAGGGCCTCGGATATGGCTACACCTTC
TRBD1,once,TRBJ2-2,TRBV5-1,CASSLVQGARTGELFF,TGCGCCAGCAGCTTGGTGCAGGGGGCAAGGACCGGGGAGCTGTTTTTT
-,-,TRBJ1-2,TRBV19,CASSMQGIIYGYTF,TGTGCCAGTAGTATGCAGGGAATCATCTATGGCTACACCTTC
-,-,TRBJ1-1,TRBV19,CASSIAPYGAFF,TGTGCCAGTAGTATAGCGCCCTACGGGGCTTTCTTT
-,-,TRBJ2-2,TRBV9,CASSVGGAANTGELFF,TGTGCCAGCAGCGTAGGTGGGGCGGCGAACACCGGGGAGCTGTTTTTT
-,-,TRBJ1-6,TRBV7-2,CASSSETGSSSPLHF,TGTGCCAGCAGCTCAGAAACAGGGTCGTCTTCACCCCTCCACTTT
TRBD2,-,TRBJ2-1,TRBV7-6,CASSVSSGGAGDREQFF,TGTGCCAGCAGCGTCTCTAGCGGGGGGGCCGGGGACAGGGAGCAGTTCTTC
TRBD2,once,TRBJ2-1,TRBV5-1,CASRPGLVNEQFF,TGCGCCAGCAGGCCGGGACTAGTCAATGAGCAGTTCTTC
-,once,TRBJ2-7,TRBV3-1/TRBV3-2,CASSQARHGQTYEQYF,TGTGCCAGCAGCCAAGCCCGACATGGTCAAACCTACGAGCAGTACTTC
TRBD1,-,TRBJ2-1,TRBV10-3,CAISDPDREREQFF,TGTGCCATCAGTGACCCGGACAGGGAGCGGGAGCAGTTCTTC
-,medium-sized,TRBJ1-1,TRBV9,CASSGGISNEAFF,TGTGCCAGCAGCGGAGGAATATCAAATGAAGCTTTCTTT
-,-,TRBJ1-2,TRBV12-3/TRBV12-4,CASSFIANYGYTF,TGTGCCAGCAGTTTTATTGCTAACTATGGCTACACCTTC
TRBD1,-,TRBJ2-2,TRBV6-6,CASREHDRDTGELFF,TGTGCCAGCAGGGAACATGACAGGGACACCGGGGAGCTGTTTTTT
-,-,TRBJ2-3,TRBV5-1,CASSLDVISTDTQYF,TGCGCCAGCAGCTTGGATGTCATTAGCACAGATACGCAGTATTTT
-,-,TRBJ1-2,TRBV11-2,CASSLVSGDLYGYTF,TGTGCCAGCAGCTTAGTGTCAGGGGATTTATATGGCTACACCTTC
TRBD1,once,TRBJ1-1,TRBV9,CASSPQTGVGTEAFF,TGTGCCAGCAGCCCCCAGACAGGGGTTGGCACTGAAGCTTTCTTT
TRBD1,-,TRBJ2-7,TRBV5-1,CASSQPPGQGPYEQYF,TGCGCCAGCAGCCAACCCCCGGGACAGGGCCCCTACGAGCAGTACTTC
TRBD1,-,TRBJ2-5,TRBV7-7,CASSLAGTGQETQYF,TGTGCCAGCAGCTTAGCCGGGACAGGCCAAGAGACCCAGTACTTC
TRBD1,-,TRBJ1-2,TRBV10-3,CAISESATGNYGYTF,TGTGCCATCAGTGAATCCGCGACAGGGAACTATGGCTACACCTTC
TRBD1,few,TRBJ2-7,TRBV5-1,CASSPGTGYHEQYF,TGCGCCAGCAGCCCCGGGACAGGGTACCACGAGCAGTACTTC
-,-,TRBJ2-2,TRBV29-1,CSAEGQNTGELFF,TGCAGCGCTGAAGGACAGAACACCGGGGAGCTGTTTTTT
TRBD1,few,TRBJ2-7,TRBV6-5,CASSYWDRGYEQYF,TGTGCCAGCAGTTATTGGGACAGGGGCTACGAGCAGTACTTC
TRBD2,-,TRBJ2-1,TRBV10-3,CAISAGLDMYEQFF,TGTGCCATCAGTGCGGGACTAGATATGTATGAGCAGTTCTTC
-,-,TRBJ1-2,TRBV9,CASSGRSFPYGYTF,TGTGCCAGCAGCGGCCGGAGCTTCCCCTATGGCTACACCTTC
TRBD2,few,TRBJ2-1,TRBV7-9,CASSGRGASYNEQFF,TGTGCCAGCAGCGGGCGGGGGGCTTCCTACAATGAGCAGTTCTTC
TRBD2,-,TRBJ2-1,TRBV10-2,CASSRSGTSGGAAGYNEQFF,TGCGCCAGCAGTCGGTCCGGGACTAGCGGGGGGGCGGCGGGTTACAATGAGCAGTTCTTC
TRBD2,-,TRBJ2-3,TRBV6-5,CASSYSTAGGTDTQYF,TGTGCCAGCAGTTACTCGACAGCGGGGGGGACAGATACGCAGTATTTT
-,-,TRBJ2-3,TRBV24-1,CATSDPVEASTDTQYF,TGTGCCACCAGTGACCCCGTTGAGGCGAGCACAGATACGCAGTATTTT
TRBD1,-,TRBJ2-7,TRBV11-2,CASSLRDWDRGYEQYF,TGTGCCAGCAGCTTAAGGGATTGGGACAGGGGATACGAGCAGTACTTC
TRBD2,once,TRBJ2-1,TRBV6-5,CASGLSGGALFF,TGTGCCAGCGGACTTAGCGGGGGGGCCTTGTTCTTC
-,-,TRBJ2-2,TRBV19,CASSEGAGELFF,TGTGCCAGTAGCGAGGGCGCCGGGGAGCTGTTTTTT
-,-,TRBJ1-3,TRBV7-7,CASSLTGFGDTIYF,TGTGCCAGCAGCCTAACAGGGTTTGGAGACACCATATATTTT
-,-,TRBJ1-6,TRBV19,CASKSHGGERSPLHF,TGTGCCAGTAAGTCTCATGGAGGGGAGAGGTCACCCCTCCACTTT
TRBD2,few,TRBJ2-2,TRBV14,CASSLGTSNYGELFF,TGTGCCAGCAGCCTCGGGACTAGCAATTATGGGGAGCTGTTTTTT
-,-,TRBJ2-1,TRBV7-8,CASSLSGGTSYNEQFF,TGTGCCAGCAGCTTAAGTGGGGGCACTTCCTACAATGAGCAGTTCTTC
-,-,TRBJ1-2,TRBV5-1,CASSLVGKEDGYTF,TGCGCCAGCAGCTTGGTAGGCAAGGAGGATGGCTACACCTTC
TRBD2,-,TRBJ2-3,TRBV11-3,CASSLGSGATDTQYF,TGTGCCAGCAGCTTAGGTAGCGGGGCGACAGATACGCAGTATTTT
TRBD2,-,TRBJ2-1,TRBV3-1/TRBV3-2,CASSHPGLGVNEQFF,TGTGCCAGCAGCCACCCGGGACTAGGGGTCAATGAGCAGTTCTTC
-,-,TRBJ1-1,TRBV12-3/TRBV12-4,CASSPPGVAEAFF,TGTGCCAGCAGCCCGCCCGGTGTGGCTGAAGCTTTCTTT
-,-,TRBJ2-7,TRBV7-3,CASSSATSYEQYF,TGTGCCAGCAGCTCCGCTACTTCTTACGAGCAGTACTTC
TRBD2,-,TRBJ2-3,TRBV5-1,CASSLSWAGGSTDTQYF,TGCGCCAGCAGCTTGTCTTGGGCGGGGGGGAGCACAGATACGCAGTATTTT
TRBD2,-,TRBJ2-7,TRBV5-1,CASSQPGTNTYEQYF,TGCGCCAGCAGCCAACCCGGGACTAACACCTACGAGCAGTACTTC
-,-,TRBJ1-2,TRBV19,CASLRRQGIWGYTF,TGTGCCAGTCTCCGACGCCAGGGGATTTGGGGCTACACCTTC
TRBD1,few,TRBJ1-5,TRBV11-2,CASSLDASGTDLNQPQHF,TGTGCCAGCAGCTTAGATGCTTCCGGGACAGACTTGAATCAGCCCCAGCATTTT
-,-,TRBJ1-5,TRBV6-5,CASKQGFEPQHF,TGTGCCAGCAAACAGGGTTTCGAGCCCCAGCATTTT
TRBD2,-,TRBJ2-1,TRBV18,CASSPLAGGQNEQFF,TGTGCCAGCTCACCACTAGCGGGGGGGCAAAATGAGCAGTTCTTC
-,-,TRBJ1-4,TRBV2,CASMWSWRTNEKLFF,TGTGCCAGCATGTGGTCCTGGAGGACTAATGAAAAACTGTTTTTT